This paragraph reports one T cell receptor (beta chain). This sample was taken from a study of CD8 T cells in Susac syndrome. The study sequenced TCR beta in blood CD8+ and CD4+ T cells. Treatment-naive patients with stable or active relapsing-remitting disease were the multiple sclerosis controls. TEMRA cells were FACS-enriched, with CD8+ and CD4+ T cells isolated negatively. V lost 4 bases and J 1 base, leaving 14 bases between the germline ends. The CDR3 runs to 16 residues. CDR1 is GTSNPN, CDR2 SVGIG, per germline (reference sequence). With random hexamers, reverse transcription was performed on roughly 0.45 to 1 ug of RNA. The authors amplified TCR beta CDR3 across 54 Vbeta and 13 Jbeta using immunoSEQ multiplex PCR. TCRdb recomputed calls from the immunoSEQ multiplex PCR reads with MiXCR, one row per CDR3 protein. The sample consists of 330,000 or so distinct CDR3 sequences, 89% of them appearing once.

Sequencing was done on a sample of CD8+ T cells from PBMCs. The chain joins TRBV30 to TRBJ2-6, with D perhaps TRBD1 or TRBD2 (5 bases each). This sequence originates from a human donor with multiple sclerosis. The CDR3 nucleotides read TGTGCCTGGACCCAGGGAGATATATCTGGGGCCAACGTCCTGACTTTC. This translates into CAWTQGDISGANVLTF.